This TCR beta chain is drawn from a study of blood T cell repertoires in COVID-19. Study-level background: Sites in the United States, Italy and Spain provided acute and convalescent COVID-19 samples. In each case, the material was cDNA or gDNA derived from T cells, B-cell-depleted T cells, or PBMCs.

The CDR3 is 15 amino acids. V was trimmed by 2 bases and J by 0 bases, leaving 7 bases between them. Looked up from germline, CDR1 is SEHNR and CDR2 is FQNEAQ (reference sequence). This table comes from immunoSEQ multiplex PCR, and its TCRdb copy is limited to in-frame clones, with some not included. The table records around 180,000 clones, less than 90% of them present only once. The gene calls are TRBV7-9 and TRBJ2-2; D unclear. The specimen was peripheral blood. The clonotype comes from a man in his 70s with active or convalescent COVID-19. CDR3 loop: CASSLRPANTGELFF. Written as DNA, the CDR3 is TGTGCCAGCAGCTTACGTCCCGCGAACACCGGGGAGCTGTTTTTT.